This T cell receptor (beta chain) is drawn from a study of T cells in Graves' hyperthyroidism and ophthalmopathy. Lactation, pregnancy, other autoimmune disease or uncontrolled infection excluded patients. Fresh 10 ml peripheral blood yielded PBMCs. What was amplified from RNA transcripts were TCR beta CDR3 regions. The HTBI primer set drove a first-round RT-PCR of the TCR CDR3. TCRdb analysed the multiplex PCR reads with MiXCR anew, one entry per CDR3 protein. Among approximately 610,000 distinct CDR3 sequences listed, roughly 14% were seen once. The receptor was derived from a middle-aged woman with Graves' ophthalmopathy. Sequencing used blood.

The DNA for the CDR3 is TGTGCCAGTAGTATAGGGTCCCGCCAGGCTTTCTTT. Translated: CASSIGSRQAFF. The gene calls are TRBV19 and TRBJ1-1, with D hard to call. Germline V gene data show CDR1 as LNHDA and CDR2 as SQIVND (reference sequence). Trimming took 1 base from V and 11 from J, leaving 11 bases between them. The CDR3 is 12 residues long.